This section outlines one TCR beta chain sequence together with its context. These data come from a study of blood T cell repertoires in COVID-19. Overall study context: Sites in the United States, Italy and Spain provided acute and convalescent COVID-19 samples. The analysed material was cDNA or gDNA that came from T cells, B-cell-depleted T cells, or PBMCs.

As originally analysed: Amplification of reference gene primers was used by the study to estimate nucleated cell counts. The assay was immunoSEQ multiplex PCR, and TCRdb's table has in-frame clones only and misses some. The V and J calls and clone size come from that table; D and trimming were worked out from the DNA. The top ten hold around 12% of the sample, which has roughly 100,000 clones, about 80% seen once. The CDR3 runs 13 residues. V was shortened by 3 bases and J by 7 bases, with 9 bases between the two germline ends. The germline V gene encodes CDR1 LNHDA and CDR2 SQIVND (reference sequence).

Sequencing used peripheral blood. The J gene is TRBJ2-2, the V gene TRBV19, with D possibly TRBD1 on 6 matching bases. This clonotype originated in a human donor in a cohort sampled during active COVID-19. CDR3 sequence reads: CASSMQGIGELFF. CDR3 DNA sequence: TGTGCCAGTAGTATGCAGGGGATCGGGGAGCTGTTTTTT.